The rows below give T cell receptor beta chains drawn from one sample of a study of cytotoxic CD8 clonotypes in ibrutinib-treated CLL. This table comes from immunoSEQ multiplex PCR, and its TCRdb copy is limited to in-frame clones, with some not included. This sample has a few hundred thousand clones, with approximately 67% found just once. The sequenced sample was PBMCs, obtained after 36 months of ibrutinib treatment. Receptors were obtained from a human donor with chronic lymphocytic leukemia. Each CDR3 is given with its conserved first and last residue. D genes are given only for firm matches. The size entry is marked missing in some rows and otherwise reads once, few, many or a size class.

J gene: TRBJ1-2; V gene: TRBV4-1; clone size: -; D gene: TRBD1; CDR3 DNA: TGCGCCAGCAGCCAAGATGGGGGACAGGGGGATGGCTACACCTTC; CDR3 protein: CASSQDGGQGDGYTF
J gene: TRBJ1-2; V gene: TRBV19; clone size: -; D gene: TRBD1; CDR3 DNA: TGTGCCAGTAGTCCCCAATTCAGGGGGCGCTTGGCTGGCTACACCTTC; CDR3 protein: CASSPQFRGRLAGYTF
J gene: TRBJ2-2; V gene: TRBV14; clone size: -; D gene: TRBD2; CDR3 DNA: TGTGCCAGCAGCCAAGTCACAAAGAGGAGTGGTCTAGCGGGGGCGAACGGGGAGCTGTTTTTT; CDR3 protein: CASSQVTKRSGLAGANGELFF
J gene: TRBJ1-5; V gene: TRBV11-2; clone size: -; D gene: TRBD1; CDR3 DNA: TGTGCCAGCAGCTGGGGGGACAGGGAAAATCAGCCCCAGCATTTT; CDR3 protein: CASSWGDRENQPQHF
J gene: TRBJ2-7; V gene: TRBV18; clone size: -; D gene: -; CDR3 DNA: TGTGCCAGCTCACATTCGACCGGACAGTACGAGCAGTACTTC; CDR3 protein: CASSHSTGQYEQYF
J gene: TRBJ2-7; V gene: TRBV7-2; clone size: few; D gene: -; CDR3 DNA: TGTGCCAGCAGCTTTGCGTCCTACGAGCAGTACTTC; CDR3 protein: CASSFASYEQYF
J gene: TRBJ2-7; V gene: TRBV14; clone size: few; D gene: TRBD1; CDR3 DNA: TGTGCCAGCAGCCAAGAGACAGGGTACTACGAGCAGTACTTC; CDR3 protein: CASSQETGYYEQYF
J gene: TRBJ2-1; V gene: TRBV11-3; clone size: -; D gene: TRBD1; CDR3 DNA: TGTGCCAGCAGCTCGGGACAGGGGGCGAGGCAGTTCTTC; CDR3 protein: CASSSGQGARQFF
J gene: TRBJ2-5; V gene: TRBV9; clone size: -; D gene: TRBD2; CDR3 DNA: TGTGCCAGCAGCCCGGGCAGCGGGGGGCCCAGGACCCAGTACTTC; CDR3 protein: CASSPGSGGPRTQYF
J gene: TRBJ2-5; V gene: TRBV5-1; clone size: -; D gene: -; CDR3 DNA: TGCGCCAGCAGCCCCCCGGGATCCCCTCGAGAGACCCAGTACTTC; CDR3 protein: CASSPPGSPRETQYF
J gene: TRBJ1-2; V gene: TRBV5-5; clone size: -; D gene: TRBD1; CDR3 DNA: TGTGCCAGCAGCTTGTGGGACAGCTATGGCTACACCTTC; CDR3 protein: CASSLWDSYGYTF
J gene: TRBJ1-1; V gene: TRBV29-1; clone size: -; D gene: -; CDR3 DNA: TGCAGCGTCGCTGGACTTATGAACACTGAAGCTTTCTTT; CDR3 protein: CSVAGLMNTEAFF
J gene: TRBJ2-3; V gene: TRBV11-3; clone size: -; D gene: -; CDR3 DNA: TGTGCCAGCAGCTTAGGAGAGGCCCTGGGTACGCAGTATTTT; CDR3 protein: CASSLGEALGTQYF
J gene: TRBJ2-5; V gene: TRBV10-3; clone size: -; D gene: -; CDR3 DNA: TGTGCCATCAGTGAGACGGTAAAGGAGACCCAGTACTTC; CDR3 protein: CAISETVKETQYF
J gene: TRBJ2-3; V gene: TRBV29-1; clone size: few; D gene: -; CDR3 DNA: TGCAGCGGGGGGATTACAGATACGCAGTATTTT; CDR3 protein: CSGGITDTQYF
J gene: TRBJ2-7; V gene: TRBV4-1; clone size: -; D gene: TRBD1; CDR3 DNA: TGCGCCAGCAGCCAAGTGGGACAGGGGTCCTACGAGCAGTACTTC; CDR3 protein: CASSQVGQGSYEQYF
J gene: TRBJ2-7; V gene: TRBV5-6; clone size: -; D gene: TRBD1; CDR3 DNA: TGTGCCAGCAGAATCAGGGACAGAATAATCTACGAGCAGTACTTC; CDR3 protein: CASRIRDRIIYEQYF
J gene: TRBJ2-1; V gene: TRBV5-6; clone size: -; D gene: TRBD2; CDR3 DNA: TGTGCCAGCAGCCCCACCGGGACTAGCGTAAATAATGAGCAGTTCTTC; CDR3 protein: CASSPTGTSVNNEQFF
J gene: TRBJ1-3; V gene: TRBV19; clone size: few; D gene: -; CDR3 DNA: TGTGCCAGTAGTACGAATTACGGGAACACCATATATTTT; CDR3 protein: CASSTNYGNTIYF
J gene: TRBJ2-1; V gene: TRBV7-2; clone size: -; D gene: -; CDR3 DNA: TGTGCCAGCAGCTTCCGATTCGGGGCGAGGAATGAGCAGTTCTTC; CDR3 protein: CASSFRFGARNEQFF
J gene: TRBJ1-4; V gene: TRBV25-1; clone size: -; D gene: -; CDR3 DNA: TGTGCCAGCAGTGAAGGGGCCGCTGGGGAAAAACTGTTTTTT; CDR3 protein: CASSEGAAGEKLFF
J gene: TRBJ1-6; V gene: TRBV19; clone size: -; D gene: -; CDR3 DNA: TGTGCCAGTAGTATGTTCAGGCGGGGGTGGAGTTCACCCCTCCACTTT; CDR3 protein: CASSMFRRGWSSPLHF
J gene: TRBJ1-5; V gene: TRBV28; clone size: few; D gene: TRBD1; CDR3 DNA: TGTGCCAGCAGTTTAGACAGGGGGAGGCCCCAGCATTTT; CDR3 protein: CASSLDRGRPQHF
J gene: TRBJ2-7; V gene: TRBV18; clone size: few; D gene: -; CDR3 DNA: TGTGCCAGCTCACCCCCCGGCTACGAGCAGTACTTC; CDR3 protein: CASSPPGYEQYF
J gene: TRBJ1-1; V gene: TRBV7-2; clone size: few; D gene: -; CDR3 DNA: TGTGCCAGCAGCTTAACCAGGGAGTGGAACACTGAAGCTTTCTTT; CDR3 protein: CASSLTREWNTEAFF
J gene: TRBJ1-4; V gene: TRBV5-6; clone size: -; D gene: -; CDR3 DNA: TGTGCCAGCAGCTCCACCGGACGGTCCAATGAGGAACTGTTTTTT; CDR3 protein: CASSSTGRSNEELFF
J gene: TRBJ2-5; V gene: TRBV5-1; clone size: -; D gene: TRBD1; CDR3 DNA: TGCGCCAGCAGGCCAACCACGGGACAGGGGGGGCAAGAGACCCAGTACTTC; CDR3 protein: CASRPTTGQGGQETQYF
J gene: TRBJ2-3; V gene: TRBV5-1; clone size: -; D gene: -; CDR3 DNA: TGCGCCAGCAGCCCAGGACTCTTCACAGATACGCAGTATTTT; CDR3 protein: CASSPGLFTDTQYF
J gene: TRBJ2-7; V gene: TRBV21-1; clone size: -; D gene: -; CDR3 DNA: TGTGCCAGCAGCTCTCGAAGTGTCCCAGGGAGGACCTACGAGCAGTACTTC; CDR3 protein: CASSSRSVPGRTYEQYF
J gene: TRBJ1-2; V gene: TRBV2; clone size: -; D gene: TRBD1; CDR3 DNA: TGTGCCAGCAGCCCCGGCACAGGGGGCGGTCTGTGGGGCTACACCTTC; CDR3 protein: CASSPGTGGGLWGYTF
J gene: TRBJ1-2; V gene: TRBV5-6; clone size: -; D gene: -; CDR3 DNA: TGTGCCAGCAGCTTAGGGCAGAACTATGGCTACACCTTC; CDR3 protein: CASSLGQNYGYTF
J gene: TRBJ2-7; V gene: TRBV7-6; clone size: -; D gene: -; CDR3 DNA: TGTGCCAGCAGCTTAGAACTAGCCTACGAGCAGTACTTC; CDR3 protein: CASSLELAYEQYF
J gene: TRBJ1-2; V gene: TRBV6-1; clone size: few; D gene: -; CDR3 DNA: TGTGCCAGCAGTGAGGTGAGCGGCTACACCTTC; CDR3 protein: CASSEVSGYTF
J gene: TRBJ2-1; V gene: TRBV19; clone size: once; D gene: -; CDR3 DNA: TGTGCCAGTAGTATTCAGGGGGGTCGCAATGAGCAGTTCTTC; CDR3 protein: CASSIQGGRNEQFF
J gene: TRBJ2-5; V gene: TRBV5-6; clone size: -; D gene: -; CDR3 DNA: TGTGCCAGCAGCTGGGTGCGCGGGCAGGGACAAGAGACCCAGTACTTC; CDR3 protein: CASSWVRGQGQETQYF
J gene: TRBJ2-5; V gene: TRBV5-4; clone size: -; D gene: -; CDR3 DNA: TGTGCCAGCAGCTTGGCTAGGGGGGGAGAGACCCAGTACTTC; CDR3 protein: CASSLARGGETQYF
J gene: TRBJ2-2; V gene: TRBV7-3; clone size: -; D gene: -; CDR3 DNA: TGTGCCAGCAGCTTTAAAGGAACCGGGGAGCTGTTTTTT; CDR3 protein: CASSFKGTGELFF
J gene: TRBJ1-2; V gene: TRBV29-1; clone size: -; D gene: -; CDR3 DNA: TGCAGCGTTAACGCAGGCGGTGGCTACACCTTC; CDR3 protein: CSVNAGGGYTF
J gene: TRBJ2-7; V gene: TRBV28; clone size: -; D gene: -; CDR3 DNA: TGTGCCAGCAGTTTACAAACCCTAGCCTTCCCGGGATTGGGGCAGTACTTC; CDR3 protein: CASSLQTLAFPGLGQYF
J gene: TRBJ2-1; V gene: TRBV28; clone size: once; D gene: -; CDR3 DNA: TGTGCCAGCAGTTGGGGGCCCTACAATGAGCAGTTCTTC; CDR3 protein: CASSWGPYNEQFF
J gene: TRBJ2-3; V gene: TRBV5-1; clone size: -; D gene: TRBD2; CDR3 DNA: TGCGCCAGCAGCTTGCAGCCAGGTCCGGGACTACCCACAGATACGCAGTATTTT; CDR3 protein: CASSLQPGPGLPTDTQYF
J gene: TRBJ1-5; V gene: TRBV6-5; clone size: few; D gene: -; CDR3 DNA: TGTGCCAGCAGTCCCGGGACCAAGGCGAATCAGCCCCAGCATTTT; CDR3 protein: CASSPGTKANQPQHF
J gene: TRBJ2-7; V gene: TRBV7-8; clone size: few; D gene: -; CDR3 DNA: TGTGCCAGCAGCTTAAGGTTCTCCTACGAGCAGTACTTC; CDR3 protein: CASSLRFSYEQYF
J gene: TRBJ1-2; V gene: TRBV4-1; clone size: -; D gene: TRBD1; CDR3 DNA: TGCGCCAGCAGCCAAGCTCTGACAGGGGCCAGAAACTATGGCTACACCTTC; CDR3 protein: CASSQALTGARNYGYTF
J gene: TRBJ1-1; V gene: TRBV29-1; clone size: -; D gene: TRBD1; CDR3 DNA: TGCAGCGTCGAGGACAGGAGGGCTTTCTTT; CDR3 protein: CSVEDRRAFF
J gene: TRBJ2-5; V gene: TRBV13; clone size: few; D gene: TRBD2; CDR3 DNA: TGTGCCAGCAGCTTAAGGCGGGGGGTTAAGGAGACCCAGTACTTC; CDR3 protein: CASSLRRGVKETQYF
J gene: TRBJ2-5; V gene: TRBV28; clone size: once; D gene: -; CDR3 DNA: TGTGCCAGCAGTTCTGGGGGATGGGAGACCCAGTACTTC; CDR3 protein: CASSSGGWETQYF
J gene: TRBJ2-3; V gene: TRBV7-9; clone size: -; D gene: -; CDR3 DNA: TGTGCCAGCAGCCCTAGCGACGCCCGGGATACGCAGTATTTT; CDR3 protein: CASSPSDARDTQYF
J gene: TRBJ1-1; V gene: TRBV27; clone size: -; D gene: TRBD1; CDR3 DNA: TGTGCCAGCAGTTCTCTTCAGGGGGCGGACACTGAAGCTTTCTTT; CDR3 protein: CASSSLQGADTEAFF
J gene: TRBJ1-2; V gene: TRBV1; clone size: -; D gene: -; CDR3 DNA: TGCACCAGCAGCCAAGAGGAGGACAGTAAGGGCGGCTACACCTTC; CDR3 protein: CTSSQEEDSKGGYTF
J gene: TRBJ2-3; V gene: TRBV6-5; clone size: -; D gene: TRBD2; CDR3 DNA: TGTGCCAGCAGTTACCGGCGGGGGGCTAGCACAGATACGCAGTATTTT; CDR3 protein: CASSYRRGASTDTQYF
J gene: TRBJ2-1; V gene: TRBV5-1; clone size: -; D gene: TRBD1; CDR3 DNA: TGCGCCAGCACCTCCGGGACAGGGGTTAATGAGCAGTTCTTC; CDR3 protein: CASTSGTGVNEQFF
J gene: TRBJ2-5; V gene: TRBV7-8; clone size: -; D gene: TRBD1; CDR3 DNA: TGTGCCAGCAGCTTAGCGTACAGGGGGCCACCCATCCAGTACTTC; CDR3 protein: CASSLAYRGPPIQYF